This T cell receptor (beta chain) was captured by sequencing in a study of human T cells and chemical hapten exposure. Across the study: Patch testing placed 0.01% DPC on the upper back, with readings at 6 days.

Time point reported: pre-sensitization, week 0. Treatment indicated: therapeutic diphenylcyclopropenone sensitization with weekly scalp DPC. The V gene end was trimmed by 5 bases and the J gene end by 9 bases; junction bases not matched to a gene: 11. Germline V gene data show CDR1 as MNHEY and CDR2 as SMNVEV (reference sequence). The CDR3 sequence is 16 residues long. TCRdb fed the RACE reads into MiXCR, producing one record per CDR3 protein. The sample records around 350,000 distinct CDR3 sequences, 5.5% being singletons. This clonotype was observed a handful of times. The chain uses TRBV27 and TRBJ2-3; 13 positions match TRBD2. The sequenced sample was whole blood, obtained in connection with sensitization to the hapten diphenylcyclopropenone (DPC). This clonotype was obtained from a woman aged 18-30 years with alopecia areata. Some clones in this sample may be carry-over from other donors' samples. CDR3 residues: CASSTMTSGGLSTQYF. CDR3 DNA sequence: TGTGCCAGCAGTACCATGACTAGCGGGGGGCTTTCCACGCAGTATTTT.